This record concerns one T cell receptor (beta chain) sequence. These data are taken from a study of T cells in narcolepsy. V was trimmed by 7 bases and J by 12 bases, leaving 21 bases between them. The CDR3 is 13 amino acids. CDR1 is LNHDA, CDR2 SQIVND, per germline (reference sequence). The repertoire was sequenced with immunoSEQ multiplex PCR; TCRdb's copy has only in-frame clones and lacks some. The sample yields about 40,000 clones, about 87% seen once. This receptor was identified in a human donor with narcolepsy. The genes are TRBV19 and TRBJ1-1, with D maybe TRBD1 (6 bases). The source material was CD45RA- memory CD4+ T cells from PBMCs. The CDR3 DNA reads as TGTGCCAGTACCATTTACAGGGATGGGCTCCCTTTCTTT. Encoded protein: CASTIYRDGLPFF.